The entry below describes one T cell receptor beta chain. These data originate in a study of T cell changes during pregnancy in multiple sclerosis. From germline, CDR1 is MDHEN and CDR2 SYDVKM. V lost 8 bases and J lost 5; bases outside the gene matches: 7. CDR3 length equals 13 residues. The protocol was immunoSEQ multiplex PCR, while the TCRdb copy is restricted to in-frame clones and leaves out a portion. Here the sample spans tens of thousands of clones, around nine tenths being singletons. The rearrangement links TRBV28 to TRBJ2-7; 9 bases match TRBD2. This receptor was obtained from a female donor in good health, enrolled as a control in a pregnancy study. The sequences come from peripheral blood, collected in the first trimester of pregnancy. This chain's CDR3 is CASRGGGRDEQYF. The CDR3 DNA reads TGTGCCAGCCGAGGGGGCGGGAGGGACGAGCAGTACTTC.